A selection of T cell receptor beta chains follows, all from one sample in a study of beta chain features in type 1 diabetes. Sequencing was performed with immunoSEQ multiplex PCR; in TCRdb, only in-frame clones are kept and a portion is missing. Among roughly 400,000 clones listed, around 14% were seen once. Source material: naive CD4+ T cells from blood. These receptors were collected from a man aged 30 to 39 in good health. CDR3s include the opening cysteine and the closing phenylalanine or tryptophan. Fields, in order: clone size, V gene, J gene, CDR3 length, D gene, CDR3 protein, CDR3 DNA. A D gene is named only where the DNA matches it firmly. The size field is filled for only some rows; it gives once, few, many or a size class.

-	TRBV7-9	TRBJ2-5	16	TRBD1	CASSLRPTGGLETQYF	TGTGCCAGCAGCTTACGGCCTACAGGGGGCCTGGAGACCCAGTACTTC
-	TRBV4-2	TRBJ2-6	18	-	CASSQERLLVSGANVLTF	TGTGCCAGCAGCCAAGAGCGACTTTTAGTCTCTGGGGCCAACGTCCTGACTTTC
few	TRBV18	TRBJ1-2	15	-	CASSPAGHANYGYTF	TGTGCCAGCTCACCGGCAGGACACGCTAACTATGGCTACACCTTC
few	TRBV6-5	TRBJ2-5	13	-	CASSRDNKETQYF	TGTGCCAGCAGTCGGGACAATAAAGAGACCCAGTACTTC
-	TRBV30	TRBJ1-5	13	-	CAWRSGANQPQHF	TGTGCCTGGAGGAGTGGCGCGAATCAGCCCCAGCATTTT
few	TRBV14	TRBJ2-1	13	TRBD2	CASSPTLATPRVF	TGTGCCAGCAGCCCAACACTAGCGACCCCCCGGGTCTTC
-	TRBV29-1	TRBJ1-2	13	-	CSVEGGRFYGYTF	TGCAGCGTTGAGGGGGGGCGCTTCTATGGCTACACCTTC
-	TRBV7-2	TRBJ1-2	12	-	CASSLVGEGYTF	TGTGCCAGCAGCTTAGTAGGGGAGGGCTACACCTTC
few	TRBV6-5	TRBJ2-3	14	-	CASSAPGLIITQYF	TGTGCCAGCAGTGCCCCGGGCCTAATCATAACGCAGTATTTT
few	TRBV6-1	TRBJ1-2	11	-	CASRTEDGYTF	TGTGCCAGCAGGACGGAGGATGGCTACACCTTC
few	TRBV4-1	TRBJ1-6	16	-	CASSQEGQPLNSPLHF	TGCGCCAGCAGCCAAGAAGGACAGCCTCTCAATTCACCCCTCCACTTT
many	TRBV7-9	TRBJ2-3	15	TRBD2	CASSLLAGGPDTQYF	TGTGCCAGCAGCCTTCTAGCGGGAGGACCAGATACGCAGTATTTT
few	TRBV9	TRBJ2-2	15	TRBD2	CASSVDRRGYGELFF	TGTGCCAGCAGCGTAGACCGGCGGGGGTACGGGGAGCTGTTTTTT
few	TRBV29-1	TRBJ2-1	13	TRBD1	CSAMTGALSEQFF	TGCAGCGCTATGACAGGGGCCCTCAGTGAGCAGTTCTTC
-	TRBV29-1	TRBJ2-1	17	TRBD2	CSTSGTSVTSSYNEQFF	TGCAGCACCTCCGGGACTAGCGTGACGAGCTCCTACAATGAGCAGTTCTTC
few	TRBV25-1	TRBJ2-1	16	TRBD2	CASSEFSGGTYNEQFF	TGTGCCAGCAGTGAATTCAGCGGGGGGACATACAATGAGCAGTTCTTC
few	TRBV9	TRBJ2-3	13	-	CASSTGGTDTQYF	TGTGCCAGCAGCACCGGGGGCACAGATACGCAGTATTTT
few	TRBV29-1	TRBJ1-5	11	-	CSVEYPVTQHF	TGCAGCGTTGAATATCCAGTAACCCAGCATTTT
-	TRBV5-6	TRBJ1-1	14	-	CASSDLTGSTEAFF	TGTGCCAGCAGCGATCTTACAGGGAGCACTGAAGCTTTCTTT
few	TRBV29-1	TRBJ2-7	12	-	CSVSGASYEQYF	TGCAGCGTCTCCGGGGCCTCCTACGAGCAGTACTTC
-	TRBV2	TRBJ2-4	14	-	CASSTDWGKNIQYF	TGTGCCAGCAGCACGGATTGGGGCAAAAACATTCAGTACTTC
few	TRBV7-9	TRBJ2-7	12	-	CASSLVAYEQYF	TGTGCCAGCAGCCTGGTCGCCTACGAGCAGTACTTC
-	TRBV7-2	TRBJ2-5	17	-	CASSLVGGSGPLQTQYF	TGTGCCAGCAGCTTAGTTGGGGGGTCTGGTCCTCTCCAGACCCAGTACTTC
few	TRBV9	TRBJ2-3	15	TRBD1	CASSATGWVTDTQYF	TGTGCCAGCAGCGCGACAGGGTGGGTCACAGATACGCAGTATTTT
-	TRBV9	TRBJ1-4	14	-	CASSPPGEREKLFF	TGTGCCAGCAGCCCACCTGGGGAGAGGGAAAAACTGTTTTTT
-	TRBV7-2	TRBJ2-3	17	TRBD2	CASSKQGTSGFTDTQYF	TGTGCCAGCAGCAAACAAGGGACTAGCGGGTTCACAGATACGCAGTATTTT
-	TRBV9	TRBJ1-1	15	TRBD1	CASSVEPTGATEAFF	TGTGCCAGCAGCGTAGAACCGACAGGGGCCACTGAAGCTTTCTTT
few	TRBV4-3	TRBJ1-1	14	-	CASSQVTGNTEAFF	TGCGCCAGCAGCCAAGTGACGGGGAACACTGAAGCTTTCTTT
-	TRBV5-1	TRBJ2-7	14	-	CASSLDGLSYEQYF	TGCGCCAGCAGCTTGGACGGTTTGTCCTACGAGCAGTACTTC
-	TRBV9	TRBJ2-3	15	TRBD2	CASSLTSGYTDTQYF	TGTGCCAGCAGCCTAACTAGCGGGTACACAGATACGCAGTATTTT
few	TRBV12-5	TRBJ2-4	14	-	CASGFGLSKNIQYF	TGTGCTAGTGGTTTTGGGTTATCCAAAAACATTCAGTACTTC
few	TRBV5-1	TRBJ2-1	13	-	CASSPASYNEQFF	TGCGCCAGCAGCCCCGCCAGCTACAATGAGCAGTTCTTC
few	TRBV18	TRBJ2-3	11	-	CASSPRTTQYF	TGTGCCAGCTCACCTCGGACTACGCAGTATTTT
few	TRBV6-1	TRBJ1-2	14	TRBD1	CASSPGTGIYGYTF	TGTGCCAGCAGCCCAGGGACAGGCATCTATGGCTACACCTTC
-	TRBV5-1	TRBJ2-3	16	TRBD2	CASSLILAGDLDTQYF	TGCGCCAGCAGCTTGATATTAGCGGGGGATTTAGATACGCAGTATTTT
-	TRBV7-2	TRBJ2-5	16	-	CASTHGQRLLGETQYF	TGTGCCAGCACCCACGGCCAGCGGCTTCTTGGGGAGACCCAGTACTTC
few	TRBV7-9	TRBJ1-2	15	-	CASSLAGTGNYGYTF	TGTGCCAGCAGCTTAGCCGGGACGGGGAACTATGGCTACACCTTC
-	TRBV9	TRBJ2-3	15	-	CASSVQVSSTDTQYF	TGTGCCAGCAGCGTACAGGTCTCTAGCACAGATACGCAGTATTTT
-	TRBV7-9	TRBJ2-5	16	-	CASSLAGLRGGETQYF	TGTGCCAGCAGCTTAGCTGGCCTTAGGGGTGGAGAGACCCAGTACTTC
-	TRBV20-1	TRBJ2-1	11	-	CSAREYNEQFF	TGCAGTGCCAGAGAATACAATGAGCAGTTCTTC
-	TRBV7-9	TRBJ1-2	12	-	CASSFESYGYTF	TGTGCCAGCAGCTTCGAAAGCTATGGCTACACCTTC
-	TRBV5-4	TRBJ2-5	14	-	CASSTELASETQYF	TGTGCCAGCAGCACGGAACTAGCTTCCGAGACCCAGTACTTC
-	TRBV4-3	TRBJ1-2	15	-	CASSQDTQANYGYTF	TGCGCCAGCAGCCAAGATACGCAGGCTAACTATGGCTACACCTTC
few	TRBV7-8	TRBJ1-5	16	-	CASSPYSGTTNQPQHF	TGTGCCAGCAGTCCCTATTCGGGGACGACAAATCAGCCCCAGCATTTT